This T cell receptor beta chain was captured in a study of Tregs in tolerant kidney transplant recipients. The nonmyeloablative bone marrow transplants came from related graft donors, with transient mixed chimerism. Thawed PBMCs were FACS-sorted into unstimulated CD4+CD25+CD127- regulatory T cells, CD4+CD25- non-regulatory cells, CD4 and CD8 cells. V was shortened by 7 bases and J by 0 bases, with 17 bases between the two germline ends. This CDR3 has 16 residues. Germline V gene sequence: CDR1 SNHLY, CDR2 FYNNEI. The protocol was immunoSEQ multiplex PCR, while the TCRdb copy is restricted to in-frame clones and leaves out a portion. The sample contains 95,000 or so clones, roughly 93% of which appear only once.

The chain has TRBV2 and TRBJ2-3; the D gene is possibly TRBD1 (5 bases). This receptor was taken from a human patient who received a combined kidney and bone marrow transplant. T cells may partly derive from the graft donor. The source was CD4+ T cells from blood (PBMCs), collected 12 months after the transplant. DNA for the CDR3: TGTGCCAGCATGAGGACAAGCCGTGTTAGCACAGATACGCAGTATTTT. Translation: CASMRTSRVSTDTQYF.